The source of this TCR beta chain is a study of control samples from healthy donors and cancer patients. V lost 0 bases, J lost 11 bases, and 19 bases lay in between. The CDR3 covers 15 residues. The germline V gene encodes CDR1 MGHRA and CDR2 YSYEKL. Profiled with immunoSEQ multiplex PCR; TCRdb holds only in-frame clones, not every one. The sample consists of 100,000 or so clones, roughly 89% of them appearing once. J is TRBJ1-1 and V is TRBV4-1, with a weak D call TRBD1 (5 bases). The sequenced sample was blood. The TCR comes from a man aged 25 to 40 in good health. In DNA, the CDR3 is TGCGCCAGCAGCCAAGATGTAGGCAGGGATAGGAGGGCTTTCTTT. Its translation: CASSQDVGRDRRAFF.